By sample share, the clone carrying this T cell receptor (beta chain) is large. Its antigen remains unidentified. The data stem from a study of OX40 agonist ivuxolimab in advanced cancers. The overall study: A diagnosis of hepatocellular carcinoma, melanoma, renal cell or head and neck cancer was present in dose-escalation patients.

Sequencing was performed with immunoSEQ multiplex PCR; in TCRdb, only in-frame clones are kept and a portion is missing. The table lists 15,000 to 20,000 clones, 83% of them singletons. Overall study results and limits: On average, a greater number of expanded clones characterised CD8+ T cells relative to CD4+.

Losses at the gene ends were 4 bases for V and 6 bases for J; bases not matched to a gene: 12. CDR1 MNHEY and CDR2 SVGAGI come from the germline V gene. The CDR3 sequence is 16 residues long. This sequence originates from an adult with an advanced solid tumor such as melanoma, head and neck, liver or kidney cancer. Material: CD4+ or CD8+ T cells sorted from blood, obtained in a trial of the OX40 agonist ivuxolimab. The V and J genes are TRBV6-5 and TRBJ2-7; 10 positions match TRBD1. This CDR3 reads CASSSRPGQGHIEQYF. DNA of the CDR3: TGTGCCAGCAGTTCAAGACCGGGACAGGGGCACATCGAGCAGTACTTC.